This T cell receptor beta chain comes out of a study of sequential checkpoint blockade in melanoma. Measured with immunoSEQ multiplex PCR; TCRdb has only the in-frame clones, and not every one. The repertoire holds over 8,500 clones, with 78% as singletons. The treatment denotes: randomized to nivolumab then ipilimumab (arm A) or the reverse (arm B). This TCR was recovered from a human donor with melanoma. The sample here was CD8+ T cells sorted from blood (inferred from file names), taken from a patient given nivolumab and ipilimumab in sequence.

In DNA, the CDR3 is TGTGCCAGCAGTTACGCAGGGGGCGGCGGCTACACCTTC. It translates to CASSYAGGGGYTF. This chain joins TRBV6-6 and TRBJ1-2; 8 bases align to TRBD1. CDR3 length: 13 residues. From germline, CDR1 is MNHNY and CDR2 SVGAGI (reference sequence). V lost 2 bases to trimming and J lost 8 bases; unmatched junction nucleotides: 4.